This is a list of T cell receptor beta chains from one sample in a study of blood T cell repertoires in COVID-19. Clones were sequenced by immunoSEQ multiplex PCR, and TCRdb holds only the in-frame ones, with some missing. The table has roughly 67,000 clones, approximately 90% seen once. The sequenced sample was peripheral blood. The receptor set was obtained from a woman aged 55 to 70 with acute or convalescent COVID-19. CDR3s include the opening cysteine and the closing phenylalanine or tryptophan. D genes are given only for firm matches.

.	TRBJ1-4	15	TRBV7-9	CASSLNGGAGEKLFF
.	TRBJ2-1	13	TRBV5-1	CASSPGVDFEQFF
TRBD2	TRBJ2-1	17	TRBV6-2/TRBV6-3	CASSPSTGTSGRNEQFF
TRBD1	TRBJ1-1	12	TRBV5-5	CASSALGQGAFF
.	TRBJ1-4	15	TRBV19	CASSLRTATNEKLFF
.	TRBJ1-6	12	TRBV7-9	CASRSGGSPLHF
.	TRBJ1-2	13	TRBV27	CASKARGNYGYTF
.	TRBJ2-1	17	TRBV29-1	CSVDKKRRVMSYNEQFF
.	TRBJ2-1	13	TRBV9	CASSVTFSVEQFF
.	TRBJ2-3	14	TRBV5-1	CASSLGPSTDTQYF
TRBD1	TRBJ2-5	16	TRBV7-2	CASRPDRAPRQETQYF
.	TRBJ1-6	15	TRBV6-5	CATPGEGTVNSPLHF
TRBD1	TRBJ1-2	15	TRBV19	CASSESTGGHYGYTF
TRBD1	TRBJ2-1	14	TRBV27	CASSPGTGHNEQFF
TRBD1	TRBJ1-5	16	TRBV15	CATSRGDRVSNQPQHF
.	TRBJ1-5	15	TRBV19	CASSIGGAGNQPQHF
.	TRBJ2-5	13	TRBV14	CASSQVLQETQYF
.	TRBJ2-3	12	TRBV30	CAWGLGSFTQYF
TRBD1	TRBJ2-5	15	TRBV18	CASSLGQGSFETQYF
TRBD2	TRBJ2-1	15	TRBV3-1/TRBV3-2	CASSRGSGRHNEQFF
.	TRBJ2-1	13	TRBV6-1	CASSEETNNEQFF
TRBD2	TRBJ2-1	15	TRBV19	CASSISGRAGNEQFF
.	TRBJ2-5	15	TRBV28	CASSLAGPGQETQYF
TRBD1	TRBJ2-5	16	TRBV28	CASSFMGQGNMETQYF
TRBD1	TRBJ1-5	15	TRBV11-2	CASSLGTGWNQPQHF
.	TRBJ2-1	17	TRBV27	CASSLSWAGSAYNEQFF
.	TRBJ1-2	12	TRBV27	CASRQLPGGYTF
.	TRBJ2-5	14	TRBV5-1	CASSHQSYQETQYF
.	TRBJ1-4	15	TRBV19	CASTGGRGQDEKLFF
TRBD2	TRBJ2-1	15	TRBV10-2	CASSELAGTYNEQFF
.	TRBJ2-1	18	TRBV16	CASSTGFSPSKPYNEQFF
.	TRBJ1-2	11	TRBV25-1	CASSASIGYTF
.	TRBJ1-2	12	TRBV2	CASSPGNYGYTF
.	TRBJ1-1	13	TRBV18	CASSSTVNTEAFF
.	TRBJ1-2	14	TRBV6-2/TRBV6-3	CASSYSTNNYGNTF
TRBD1	TRBJ1-6	15	TRBV5-1	CASSLQEGQLAPLHF
TRBD1	TRBJ2-1	11	TRBV29-1	CSVPQGAWQFF
.	TRBJ2-5	16	TRBV3-1/TRBV3-2	CASSQGFSGLQETQYF
TRBD1	TRBJ1-1	15	TRBV13	CASSSPRDSNTEAFF
TRBD2	TRBJ2-3	16	TRBV6-2/TRBV6-3	CASSSPGLAGTDTQYF
.	TRBJ1-1	15	TRBV19	CASSEFEQVNTEAFF
TRBD2	TRBJ2-1	15	TRBV9	CARSSLAGFYNEQFF
TRBD2	TRBJ2-1	16	TRBV9	CASSPSGTRSYNEQFF
TRBD1	TRBJ2-2	16	TRBV27	CASSLLEGANTGELFF
.	TRBJ1-4	16	TRBV18	CASSPLSTAILGGLFF
.	TRBJ1-1	14	TRBV6-5	CASSRTRGDTEAFF
.	TRBJ1-6	13	TRBV28	CASRGGPGKALHF
.	TRBJ1-1	18	TRBV27	CASSFKSPGYPFSTEAFF